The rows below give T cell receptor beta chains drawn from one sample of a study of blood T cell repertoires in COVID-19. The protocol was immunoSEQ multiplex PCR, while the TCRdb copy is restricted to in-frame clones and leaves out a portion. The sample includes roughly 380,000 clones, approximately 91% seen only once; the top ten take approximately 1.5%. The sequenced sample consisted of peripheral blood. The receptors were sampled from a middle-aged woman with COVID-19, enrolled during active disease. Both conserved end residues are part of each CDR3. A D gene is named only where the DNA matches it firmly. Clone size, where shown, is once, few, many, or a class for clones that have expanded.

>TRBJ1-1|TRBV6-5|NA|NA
CASSYQVHTEAFF
TGTGCCAGCAGTTACCAGGTTCACACTGAAGCTTTCTTT
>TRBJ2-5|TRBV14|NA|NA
CASSHNMETQYF
TGTGCCAGCAGCCATAATATGGAGACCCAGTACTTC
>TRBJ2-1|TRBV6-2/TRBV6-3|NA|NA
CASSIHRRTNEQFF
TGTGCCAGCAGCATACACCGTCGAACCAATGAGCAGTTCTTC
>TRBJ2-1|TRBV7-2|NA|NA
CASSSPRSYNEQFF
TGTGCCAGCAGCTCCCCGCGCTCCTACAATGAGCAGTTCTTC
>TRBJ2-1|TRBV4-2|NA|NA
CASSQVTGNEQFF
TGTGCCAGCAGCCAAGTAACGGGGAATGAGCAGTTCTTC
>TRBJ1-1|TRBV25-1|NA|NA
CASSEQDITEAFF
TGTGCCAGCAGTGAACAGGATATTACTGAAGCTTTCTTT
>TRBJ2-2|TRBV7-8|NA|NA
CASSLFPANTGELFF
TGTGCCAGCAGCTTATTTCCCGCGAACACCGGGGAGCTGTTTTTT
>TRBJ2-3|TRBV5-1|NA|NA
CASSLAGGPRTDTQYF
TGCGCCAGCAGCTTGGCCGGGGGGCCCCGGACAGATACGCAGTATTTT
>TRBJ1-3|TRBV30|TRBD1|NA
CACLDRTSGNTIYF
TGTGCCTGCTTGGACAGGACCTCTGGAAACACCATATATTTT
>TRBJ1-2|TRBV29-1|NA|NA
CSVYLARSILNGYTF
TGCAGCGTTTACCTGGCCCGATCAATTCTGAATGGCTACACCTTC
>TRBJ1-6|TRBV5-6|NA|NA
CASSPGYQVFGPLHF
TGTGCCAGCAGCCCGGGGTATCAGGTCTTTGGACCCCTCCACTTT
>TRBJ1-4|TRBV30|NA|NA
CAWSPHRGGGEKLFF
TGTGCCTGGAGTCCCCATCGGGGGGGAGGAGAAAAACTGTTTTTT
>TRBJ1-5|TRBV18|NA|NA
CASSPSSNQPQHF
TGTGCCAGCTCACCAAGCTCCAATCAGCCCCAGCATTTT
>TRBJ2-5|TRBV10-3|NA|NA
CAIQRGDSETQYF
TGTGCCATCCAGCGCGGGGACAGCGAGACCCAGTACTTC
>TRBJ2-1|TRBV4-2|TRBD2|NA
CASSQDAGTSGTLSYNEQFF
TGTGCCAGCAGCCAAGATGCGGGGACTAGCGGGACCCTCTCCTACAATGAGCAGTTCTTC
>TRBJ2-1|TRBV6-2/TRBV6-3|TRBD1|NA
CASSYVGQGPWPNEQFF
TGTGCCAGCAGTTACGTCGGACAGGGGCCCTGGCCTAATGAGCAGTTCTTC
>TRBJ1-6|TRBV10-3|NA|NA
CAISEGGAQGSPLHF
TGTGCCATCAGTGAGGGGGGGGCGCAGGGTTCACCCCTCCACTTT
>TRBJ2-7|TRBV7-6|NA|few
CASSLASGPAYEQYF
TGTGCCAGCAGCTTAGCCAGCGGCCCAGCCTACGAGCAGTACTTC
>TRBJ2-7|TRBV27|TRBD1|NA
CASSSLTGGIYF
TGTGCCAGCAGTTCGTTGACAGGGGGGATTTACTTC
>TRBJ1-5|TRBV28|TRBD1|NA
CASSLTGPVQPQHF
TGTGCCAGCAGCCTGACAGGGCCGGTTCAGCCCCAGCATTTT
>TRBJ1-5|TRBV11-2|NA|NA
CASSSPEALCQPQHF
TGTGCCAGCAGCTCCCCCGAGGCCCTATGTCAGCCCCAGCATTTT
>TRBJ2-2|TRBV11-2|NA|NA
CASSLFETGELFF
TGTGCCAGCAGCTTATTCGAGACCGGGGAGCTGTTTTTT
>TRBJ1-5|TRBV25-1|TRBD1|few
CASSRTGGRNQPQHF
TGTGCCAGCAGCAGGACAGGGGGCCGCAATCAGCCCCAGCATTTT
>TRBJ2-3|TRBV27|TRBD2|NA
CASSLGLEKTDTQYF
TGTGCCAGCAGTTTGGGACTAGAAAAGACAGATACGCAGTATTTT
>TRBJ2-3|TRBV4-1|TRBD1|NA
CASSHRGDRASTDTQYF
TGCGCCAGCAGCCACCGCGGGGACAGGGCTAGCACAGATACGCAGTATTTT
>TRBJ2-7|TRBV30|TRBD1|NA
CAWSVKGGGLSSYEQYF
TGTGCCTGGAGTGTAAAAGGGGGCGGGTTAAGCTCCTACGAGCAGTACTTC
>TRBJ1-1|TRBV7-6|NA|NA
CASSPTQGLNTEAFF
TGTGCCAGCAGCCCCACCCAGGGTCTGAACACTGAAGCTTTCTTT
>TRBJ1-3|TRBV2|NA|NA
CASSSHVGDHGNTIYF
TGTGCCAGCAGTTCTCACGTCGGAGATCACGGAAACACCATATATTTT
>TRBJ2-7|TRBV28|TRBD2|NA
CASSAQPGLAGEQYF
TGTGCCAGCAGTGCTCAACCGGGACTAGCGGGCGAGCAGTACTTC
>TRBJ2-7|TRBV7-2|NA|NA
CASSFFGQSYEQYF
TGTGCCAGCAGCTTCTTCGGACAGTCCTACGAGCAGTACTTC
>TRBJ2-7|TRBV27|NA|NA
CASSFADRFAYEQYF
TGTGCCAGCAGTTTTGCCGACAGGTTCGCCTACGAGCAGTACTTC
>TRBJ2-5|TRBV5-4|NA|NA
CASGREQETQYF
TGTGCCAGTGGGCGGGAACAAGAGACCCAGTACTTC
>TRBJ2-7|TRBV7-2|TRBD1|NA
CASSTVGTGAYEQYF
TGTGCCAGCAGCACAGTGGGGACAGGGGCCTACGAGCAGTACTTC
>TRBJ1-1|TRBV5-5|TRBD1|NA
CASSSGQGGMNTEAFF
TGTGCCAGCAGCTCGGGACAGGGGGGTATGAACACTGAAGCTTTCTTT
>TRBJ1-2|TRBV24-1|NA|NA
CATSAGPRYGYTF
TGTGCCACCAGTGCAGGTCCCCGCTATGGCTACACCTTC
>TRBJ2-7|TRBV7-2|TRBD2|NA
CASSFSGLAGEGYEQYF
TGTGCCAGCAGCTTTTCGGGACTAGCGGGAGAGGGATACGAGCAGTACTTC
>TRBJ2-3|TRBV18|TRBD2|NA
CASSPVAGEFTDTQYF
TGTGCCAGCTCACCGGTAGCGGGAGAATTCACAGATACGCAGTATTTT
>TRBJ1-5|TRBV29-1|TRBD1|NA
CSVGGQSQPQHF
TGCAGCGTTGGGGGACAGTCTCAGCCCCAGCATTTT
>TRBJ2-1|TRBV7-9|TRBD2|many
CASSPGTSGNDEQFF
TGTGCCAGCAGCCCCGGGACTAGCGGGAACGATGAGCAGTTCTTC